This TCR beta chain was sequenced in a study of T cell repertoires in cytomegalovirus infection. The CDR3 loop spans 21 amino acids. The V gene's germline CDR1 is LNHDA and CDR2 SQIVND (reference sequence). V was clipped by 6 bases and J by 1 base; unmatched bases: 24. This clonotype was recorded many times. TCRdb recomputed calls from the reads with MiXCR, one row per CDR3 protein. The table includes a few hundred thousand distinct CDR3 sequences, over 7.5% detected once. V and J are TRBV19 and TRBJ1-1; TRBD1 matches 9 bases. Material: PBMCs. The origin of this receptor is a human donor in good health (CMV status not recorded). Some clones in this sample may be carry-over from other donors' samples. The CDR3 sequence is CASRDELQGARWTTTNTEAFF. The CDR3 bases are TGTGCCAGTAGAGACGAATTACAGGGGGCGCGATGGACCACGACGAACACTGAAGCTTTCTTT.